This entry is about one T cell receptor beta chain. Antigen: not known. The germline gene is not matched at one end of the junction; a read error may be the cause. TCRdb keeps only in-frame clones here, not all; method: immunoSEQ multiplex PCR. In the table there are about 440,000 clones, roughly 91% of which are singletons. This sample is part of a study of Ad26.COV2.S vaccination and SARS-CoV-2 variants. Whole-study results and caveats: It was found that vaccine and placebo recipients had similar non-spike TCR breadth.

In germline, CDR1 is PRHDT, CDR2 FYEKMQ (reference sequence). This CDR3 comprises 17 residues. Noted treatment: 19 received Ad26.COV2.S at low or high dose, single or two shots; roughly five received placebo; per-sample allocation not given. Collection of the samples took place on day 63 after the first injection of vaccine or placebo. An adult of 18-55 years in Boston served as donor. This chain links TRBV13 with TRBJ2-1; 9 bases fit TRBD2. The sample here was peripheral blood, taken in a trial of Ad26.COV2.S vaccine versus placebo. This clonotype was sampled from a person aged 18 to 59 who received the Ad26.COV2.S COVID-19 vaccine or a placebo. The CDR3 bases are TGTGCCCGCAGCGGGGGGCGGGACGGGGTAGGTTACAATGAGCAGTTCTTC. Encoded protein: CARSGGRDGVGYNEQFF.